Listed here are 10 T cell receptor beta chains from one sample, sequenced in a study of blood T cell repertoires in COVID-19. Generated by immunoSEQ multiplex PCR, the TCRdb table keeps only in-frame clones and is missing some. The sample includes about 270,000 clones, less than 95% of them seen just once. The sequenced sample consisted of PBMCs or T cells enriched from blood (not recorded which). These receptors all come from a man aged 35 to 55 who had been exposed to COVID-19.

DNA for the CDR3: TGTGCCAGCAGCTTAGTAGATCGACTAGCGGGACTCTACAATGAGCAGTTCTTC. It translates to CASSLVDRLAGLYNEQFF. V usage is TRBV7-9 and J usage is TRBJ2-1; 11 nucleotides align to TRBD2. Germline CDR1 reads SEHNR; CDR2 reads FQNEAQ (reference sequence). V lost 1 base and J lost 3; bases outside the gene matches: 8. There are 18 residues in the CDR3.

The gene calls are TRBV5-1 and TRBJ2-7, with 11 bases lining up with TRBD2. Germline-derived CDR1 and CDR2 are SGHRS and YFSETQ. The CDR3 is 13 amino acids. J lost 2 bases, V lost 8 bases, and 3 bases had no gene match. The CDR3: CASKTSGTYEQYF. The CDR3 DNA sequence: TGCGCCAGTAAGACTAGCGGGACCTACGAGCAGTACTTC.

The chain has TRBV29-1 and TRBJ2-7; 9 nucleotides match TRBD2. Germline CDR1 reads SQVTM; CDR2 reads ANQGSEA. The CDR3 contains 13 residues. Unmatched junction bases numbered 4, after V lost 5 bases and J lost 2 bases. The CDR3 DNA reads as TGCAGCGTTCGGGTAGCGGGAGCCTACGAGCAGTACTTC. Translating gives CSVRVAGAYEQYF.

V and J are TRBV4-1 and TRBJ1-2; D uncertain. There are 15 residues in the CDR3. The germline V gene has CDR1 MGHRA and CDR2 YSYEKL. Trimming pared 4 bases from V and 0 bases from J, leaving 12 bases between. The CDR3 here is CASSPRREANYGYTF. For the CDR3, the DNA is TGCGCCAGCAGCCCCCGGAGGGAAGCTAACTATGGCTACACCTTC.

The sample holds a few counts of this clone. This chain's CDR3 is CASSLDRSGYTF. For the CDR3, the DNA is TGTGCCAGCAGCTTAGACAGATCCGGCTACACCTTC. The chain is built from TRBV11-2 and TRBJ1-2; D not certain. Trimming shortened V by 0 bases and J by 8 bases, and 7 bases separated the two germline ends. CDR3 size: 12 residues. Germline V gives CDR1 SGHAT, CDR2 FQNNGV.

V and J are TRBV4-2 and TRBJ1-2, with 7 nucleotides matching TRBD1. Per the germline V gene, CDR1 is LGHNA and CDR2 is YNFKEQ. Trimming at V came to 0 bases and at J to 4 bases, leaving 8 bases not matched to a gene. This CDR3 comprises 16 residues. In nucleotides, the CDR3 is TGTGCCAGCAGCCAAGATCGAGGGGGCATCAGCTATGGCTACACCTTC. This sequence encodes CASSQDRGGISYGYTF.

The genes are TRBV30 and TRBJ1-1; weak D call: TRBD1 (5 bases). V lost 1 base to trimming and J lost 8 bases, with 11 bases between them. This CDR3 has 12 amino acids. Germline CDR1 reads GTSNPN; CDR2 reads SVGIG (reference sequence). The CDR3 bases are TGTGCCTGGAGTGCGCACGACAGCGAAGCTTTCTTT. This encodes CAWSAHDSEAFF.

DNA of the CDR3: TGTGCCAGCTCACCAAACAGGTGGAGCTCCTACGAGCAGTACTTC. Its protein is CASSPNRWSSYEQYF. The V gene is TRBV18, the J gene TRBJ2-7, with D maybe TRBD1 (5 bases). This CDR3 region has 15 residues. Germline loops: CDR1 KGHSH, CDR2 LQKENI. V gave up 2 bases and J gave up 0 bases, with 11 bases separating them. Looking up the rest from reference TRBV18 and TRBJ2-7 gives the full variable domain: NAGVMQNPRHLVRRRGQEARLRCSPMKGHSHVYWYRQLPEEGLKFMVYLQKENIIDESGMPKERFSAEFPKEGPSILRIQQVVRGDSAAYFCASSPNRWSSYEQYFGPGTRLTVT.

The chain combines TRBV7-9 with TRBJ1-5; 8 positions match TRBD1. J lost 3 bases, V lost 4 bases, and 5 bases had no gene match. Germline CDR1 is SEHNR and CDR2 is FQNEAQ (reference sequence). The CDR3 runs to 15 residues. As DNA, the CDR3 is TGTGCCAGCAGCTGCGGGACAGGCAACAATCAGCCCCAGCATTTT. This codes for CASSCGTGNNQPQHF.

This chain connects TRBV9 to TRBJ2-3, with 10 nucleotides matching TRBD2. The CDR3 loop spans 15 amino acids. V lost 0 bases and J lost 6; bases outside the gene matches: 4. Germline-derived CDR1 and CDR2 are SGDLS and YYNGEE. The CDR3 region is CASSVASGGGDTQYF. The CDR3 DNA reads TGTGCCAGCAGCGTAGCTAGCGGGGGCGGGGATACGCAGTATTTT.